This TCR beta chain emerged from a study of blood T cell repertoires in COVID-19. Across the whole study: Specimens from acute and convalescent COVID-19 originated in the United States, Italy and Spain.

Repertoires were generated with immunoSEQ multiplex PCR, while TCRdb's copy carries only in-frame clones and drops some. The table records 50,000 to 65,000 clones, over 75% of them present only once. Trimming stripped 5 bases from V and 8 bases from J, with 15 bases between. Germline V gives CDR1 SGHTA, CDR2 FQGNSA. The CDR3 is 13 amino acids. The TCR originated in a man aged 50-59 years with active COVID-19. Sequenced material: peripheral blood. The chain employs TRBV7-2 and TRBJ1-2; D is undetermined. CDR3 sequence (DNA): TGTGCCAGCAGCCTTCCGGGTGGTATGGGCTACACCTTC. It translates to CASSLPGGMGYTF.